This T cell receptor beta chain is from a study of neurological immune-mediated disorders. Noted time point: technical triplicate 1. There were approximately 1.1 million CD4+ or CD8+ T cells used in the sorted libraries. From germline, CDR1 is SGHRS and CDR2 YFSETQ. Trimming cost V 0 bases and J 2 bases; bases outside gene matches: 6. The CDR3 spans 17 residues. This clonotype was seen ten or more times. What it binds is not known. Study findings and constraints: HTLV-1-associated myelopathy had the most TCR clonal expansion, whereas multiple sclerosis had the least (lower than in healthy controls).

Each CDR3 protein is one row after TCRdb ran MiXCR on the 5' RACE reads. Of more than 20,000 distinct CDR3 sequences in the sample, about 13% were seen once. The sample consisted of CD4+ T cells from blood. This chain uses TRBV5-1 with TRBJ2-3, with 10 bases aligning to TRBD2. This TCR was recovered from a female donor with HTLV-1-associated myelopathy (HAM/TSP). Here the CDR3 DNA reads TGCGCCAGCAGCTTGGAGCGAGCGGGAGGGCCCACAGATACGCAGTATTTT. Residues: CASSLERAGGPTDTQYF. Full variable domain (missing parts from reference TRBV5-1 and TRBJ2-3): KAGVTQTPRYLIKTRGQQVTLSCSPISGHRSVSWYQQTPGQGLQFLFEYFSETQRNKGNFPGRFSGRQFSNSRSEMNVSTLELGDSALYLCASSLERAGGPTDTQYFGPGTRLTVL.